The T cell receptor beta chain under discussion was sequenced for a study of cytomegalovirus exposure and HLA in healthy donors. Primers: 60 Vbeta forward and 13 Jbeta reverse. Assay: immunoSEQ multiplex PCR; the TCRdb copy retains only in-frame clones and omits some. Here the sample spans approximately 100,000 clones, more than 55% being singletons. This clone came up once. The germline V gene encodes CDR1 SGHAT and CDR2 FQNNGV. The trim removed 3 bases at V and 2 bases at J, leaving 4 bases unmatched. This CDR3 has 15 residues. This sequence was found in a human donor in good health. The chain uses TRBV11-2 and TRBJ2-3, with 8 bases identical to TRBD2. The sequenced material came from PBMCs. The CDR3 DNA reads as TGTGCCAGCAGCTTGGGCGGGGGGATCACAGATACGCAGTATTTT. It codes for CASSLGGGITDTQYF.